Below are 17 T cell receptor beta chains sequenced from a single sample in a study of blood T cell repertoires in COVID-19. The repertoire was sequenced with immunoSEQ multiplex PCR; TCRdb's copy has only in-frame clones and lacks some. The table lists approximately 160,000 clones, 75% to 90% of them singletons. Sequencing input: peripheral blood. These receptors were obtained from a woman of 80 years or more with active or convalescent COVID-19.

The gene calls are TRBV29-1 and TRBJ2-1; 9 positions agree with TRBD1. V shed 4 bases and J 7 bases; nucleotides not matched to a gene: 8. This CDR3 region has 14 residues. Germline CDR1 reads SQVTM; CDR2 reads ANQGSEA. CDR3 sequence: CSVGGRDRVNEQFF. The CDR3 DNA sequence: TGCAGCGTTGGGGGCAGGGACAGGGTAAATGAGCAGTTCTTC.

The V gene is TRBV7-2, the J gene TRBJ1-2; D might be TRBD1 (6 bases). This CDR3 is 16 amino acids long. The V and J ends lost 5 bases and 2 bases respectively, with 18 bases between them. Germline loops: CDR1 SGHTA, CDR2 FQGNSA. In nucleotides, the CDR3 is TGTGCCAGCAGCCCCTTAGGGGGACCGAGAAACTATGGCTACACCTTC. Encoded protein: CASSPLGGPRNYGYTF.

This rearrangement joins TRBV27 to TRBJ2-7; D is perhaps TRBD1 (6 bases). Germline V CDR1 and CDR2: MNHEY, SMNVEV (reference sequence). The length of the CDR3 is 15 residues. Deletions cut 3 bases from V and 0 bases from J, with 12 bases between. This chain's CDR3 is CASSFLDRSSYEQYF. The CDR3 nucleotides are TGTGCCAGCAGTTTTCTCGACAGGAGCTCCTACGAGCAGTACTTC.

Remarks on this clone: Relative to the germline gene, one junction end is altered; a read error may explain this. V gene TRBV7-8 combines with J gene TRBJ2-7; D possibly corresponds to TRBD1 (9 bases). The germline V gene encodes CDR1 SGHVS and CDR2 FQNEAQ. The CDR3 sequence is 16 residues long. The CDR3 nucleotides are TGTGCCAGCAGCTCCAACGGGGGGGACAGGGCGCGAGCACCCAACTTC. Translation: CASSSNGGDRARAPNF.

This clone was seen more than once but under ten times. CDR3 DNA: TGTGCCAGCAGCTTTTATTCAGAGACCCAGTACTTC. It is translated as CASSFYSETQYF. The chain is built from TRBV11-2 and TRBJ2-5; D call uncertain. The germline V gene encodes CDR1 SGHAT and CDR2 FQNNGV. V lost 3 bases, J lost 4 bases, and 6 bases lay in between. The CDR3 consists of 12 residues.

This clone appeared once. A junction boundary mismatches the germline segment, possibly from a read error. The gene calls are TRBV11-2 and TRBJ1-3, with D unclear. This CDR3 comprises 15 residues. Germline CDR1 is SGHAT and CDR2 is FQNNGV. The CDR3 DNA reads TGTGCCAGCAGCCTAGACACTCTCTCTGGAAACACCATATATTTT. Translated, it gives CASSLDTLSGNTIYF.

The table lists this clone with many counts. The chain employs TRBV6-5 and TRBJ1-6; D possibly corresponds to TRBD1 (5 bases). There are 15 residues in the CDR3. Trimming pared 6 bases from V and 8 bases from J, leaving 17 bases between. The germline V gene encodes CDR1 MNHEY and CDR2 SVGAGI. CDR3 nucleotide sequence: TGTGCCAGCAGACTATCGGGACTCGTCCATTCACCCCTCCACTTT. It translates to CASRLSGLVHSPLHF.

The rearrangement links TRBV5-4 to TRBJ1-2; 8 nucleotides line up with TRBD1. The V segment lost 3 bases and the J segment 0 bases; nucleotides outside the gene matches: 10. The CDR3 length is 17 residues. Germline-derived CDR1 and CDR2 are SGHNT and YYREEE (reference sequence). The CDR3 loop reads CASSSAQDRGANYGYTF. DNA for the CDR3: TGTGCCAGCAGCTCCGCCCAAGACAGGGGTGCTAACTATGGCTACACCTTC.

In its sample, this clone ranks as medium-sized (0.01 to 0.1%). The gene calls are TRBV7-2 and TRBJ1-1, with no clear D. In germline, CDR1 is SGHTA, CDR2 FQGNSA. Trimming shortened V by 5 bases and J by 0 bases, and 13 bases separated the two germline ends. The CDR3 is 15 amino acids. The CDR3 spells CASSQRVGLNTEAFF. The CDR3 DNA sequence: TGTGCCAGCAGCCAGCGGGTAGGACTGAACACTGAAGCTTTCTTT.

The rearrangement links TRBV5-4 to TRBJ1-2; the D gene is possibly TRBD1 (5 bases). Per the germline V gene, CDR1 is SGHNT and CDR2 is YYREEE (reference sequence). This CDR3 has 13 amino acids. V was trimmed by 4 bases and J by 8 bases, leaving 15 bases between them. This CDR3 reads CASSLAQAGGYTF. Written as DNA, the CDR3 is TGTGCCAGCAGCCTGGCACAGGCAGGGGGCTACACCTTC.

This clone came up once. The gene calls are TRBV9 and TRBJ2-1; possible D gene TRBD1, 6 bases. Germline CDR1 is SGDLS and CDR2 is YYNGEE. The CDR3 spans 11 residues. V was trimmed by 4 bases and J by 9 bases, leaving 8 bases between them. DNA for the CDR3: TGTGCCAGCAGCCCAGGGGTTGAGCAGTTCTTC. Its translation: CASSPGVEQFF.

CDR3 DNA sequence: TGTGCCAGCAGCTCCTTTGGACAGGGGCTTGCGACAGATACGCAGTATTTT. Amino acids: CASSSFGQGLATDTQYF. This chain uses TRBV7-9 with TRBJ2-3, with 9 bases matching TRBD1. The V and J ends lost 4 bases and 3 bases, in that order; junction bases with no gene match: 11. Germline V CDR1 and CDR2: SEHNR, FQNEAQ (reference sequence). The CDR3 is 17 residues long.

This clone was detected only a few times. The chain employs TRBV10-2 and TRBJ1-5, with D tentatively TRBD1 (5 bases). The germline CDR1 and CDR2 sequences are WSHSY and SAAADI. This CDR3 is 15 amino acids long. V was shortened by 6 bases and J by 4 bases, with 16 bases between the two germline ends. The CDR3 spells CASSPDSKRNQPQHF. The CDR3 DNA reads TGCGCCAGCAGCCCTGACAGTAAAAGGAATCAGCCCCAGCATTTT.

The genes are TRBV4-2 and TRBJ2-7, with 8 bases identical to TRBD1. The CDR3 loop spans 16 amino acids. Germline assignment: CDR1 LGHNA and CDR2 YNFKEQ. V shed 3 bases and J 7 bases; nucleotides not matched to a gene: 14. The CDR3 DNA reads TGTGCCAGCAGCCACGGGCGGGGCCAGGGGGCGGGGGAGCAGTACTTC. This codes for CASSHGRGQGAGEQYF.

V is TRBV9 and J is TRBJ2-5, with D possibly matching TRBD2 (5 bases). There are 13 residues in the CDR3. V lost 1 base and J 3 bases, leaving 7 bases between the germline ends. The germline gives CDR1 SGDLS, CDR2 YYNGEE. CDR3 loop: CASSVFGEETQYF. Here the CDR3 DNA reads TGTGCCAGCAGCGTATTCGGGGAAGAGACCCAGTACTTC.

J is TRBJ2-7 and V is TRBV2, with 9 bases lining up with TRBD2. Per the germline V gene, CDR1 is SNHLY and CDR2 is FYNNEI. The V and J ends lost 4 bases and 0 bases, in that order; junction bases with no gene match: 4. The CDR3 is made up of 15 amino acids. This chain's CDR3 is CASSGERGASYEQYF. The CDR3 coding sequence is TGTGCCAGCAGTGGTGAGCGGGGGGCCTCCTACGAGCAGTACTTC.

The genes are TRBV18 and TRBJ2-2; 8 bases line up with TRBD1. V shed 10 bases, J shed 5 bases, and the junction held 6 bases outside the gene matches. Germline CDR1 reads KGHSH; CDR2 reads LQKENI. This CDR3 has 13 amino acids. In DNA, the CDR3 is TGTGCCACCAACAGGGGGTTGACCGGGGAGCTGTTTTTT. Translated: CATNRGLTGELFF.